The 28 T cell receptor beta chains listed next were all sequenced from one sample in a study of cytomegalovirus exposure and HLA in healthy donors. Amplification used 60 Vbeta primers and 13 Jbeta primers. Sequencing was performed with immunoSEQ multiplex PCR; in TCRdb, only in-frame clones are kept and a portion is missing. The sample yields 130,000 or so clones, 50% to 75% seen once. Sequencing input: PBMCs. These receptor sequences come from a woman in her 40s in good health and CMV-seropositive.

This chain connects TRBV19 to TRBJ2-7, with 9 nucleotides matching TRBD1. Germline CDR1 reads LNHDA; CDR2 reads SQIVND (reference sequence). This CDR3 is built from 14 residues. V lost 5 bases to trimming and J lost 9 bases; unmatched junction nucleotides: 11. The CDR3 DNA reads TGTGCCAGTAGTCTCGACCCGACAGGGGGAAGGCAGTACTTC. This codes for CASSLDPTGGRQYF.

The V and J genes are TRBV6-6 and TRBJ2-5; D may be TRBD2 (5 bases). The germline V gene has CDR1 MNHNY and CDR2 SVGAGI (reference sequence). The CDR3 totals 16 residues. V lost 5 bases to trimming and J lost 5 bases, with 21 bases between them. In DNA form, the CDR3 reads TGTGCCAGCAGTGCTAGTGGGAGTGGCCTGGGGGAGACCCAGTACTTC. It encodes CASSASGSGLGETQYF.

This chain connects TRBV7-8 to TRBJ2-7; perhaps TRBD2 as D (6 bases). This CDR3 contains 15 residues. The germline V and J ends were trimmed by 6 bases and 2 bases, with 17 bases remaining between them. CDR1 and CDR2 (germline): SGHVS, FQNEAQ. The CDR3 sequence: CASSQSGRLAYEQYF. For the CDR3, the DNA is TGTGCCAGCAGTCAAAGTGGGAGGCTTGCCTACGAGCAGTACTTC. The full variable domain, in which reference TRBV7-8 and TRBJ2-7 provide the parts outside the CDR3, is GAGVSQSPRYKVAKRGQDVALRCDPISGHVSLFWYQQALGQGPEFLTYFQNEAQLDKSGLPSDRFFAERPEGSVSTLKIQRTQQEDSAVYLCASSQSGRLAYEQYFGPGTRLTVT.

This clone was observed a handful of times. This sequence joins TRBV4-1 and TRBJ2-1; D is possibly TRBD2 (6 bases). The V and J ends lost 2 bases and 9 bases respectively, with 23 bases between them. Germline V gene sequence: CDR1 MGHRA, CDR2 YSYEKL. CDR3 length: 17 amino acids. The CDR3 DNA reads TGCGCCAGCAGCCAACTGGATATGGGACTCCCGGGTCCTGAGCAGTTCTTC. Protein: CASSQLDMGLPGPEQFF.

The genes are TRBV9 and TRBJ1-1; D may be TRBD1 (5 bases). V shed 3 bases and J shed 3 bases, with 18 bases lying between them. In germline, CDR1 is SGDLS, CDR2 YYNGEE. The CDR3 totals 16 residues. DNA of the CDR3: TGTGCCAGCAGCGCGGGGGGGGGAACGTTAGACACTGAAGCTTTCTTT. This codes for CASSAGGGTLDTEAFF.

The CDR3 sequence is CASSIEGGGIQYF. CDR3 bases: TGTGCCAGTAGTATAGAGGGGGGAGGCATTCAGTACTTC. The chain uses TRBV19 and TRBJ2-4, with D possibly being TRBD2 (6 bases). Germline values: CDR1 LNHDA, CDR2 SQIVND (reference sequence). The CDR3 contains 13 residues. The V end lost 0 bases, the J end lost 9 bases, and 9 bases lay between the germline ends.

Regarding this clone: One end of the junction fails to match germline, which may point to a read error. The chain uses TRBV7-7 and TRBJ2-5; the D gene is possibly TRBD2 (6 bases). Germline V CDR1 and CDR2: SSHAT, FNYEAQ (reference sequence). The CDR3 spans 14 residues. The CDR3 loop reads CASSRGPGEETQYF. The CDR3 DNA is TGTGCTAGCAGCAGAGGACCGGGAGAAGAGACCCAGTACTTC.

V usage is TRBV7-9 and J usage is TRBJ1-1, with 7 positions matching TRBD1. The CDR3 runs 14 residues. The J segment lost 4 bases and the V segment lost 3 bases, leaving 5 bases of the junction unmatched. Germline loops: CDR1 SEHNR, CDR2 FQNEAQ (reference sequence). The CDR3 reads CASSFPDRITEAFF. CDR3 nucleotides: TGTGCCAGCAGCTTCCCGGACAGGATCACTGAAGCTTTCTTT.

The gene calls are TRBV9 and TRBJ1-2; 9 nucleotides line up with TRBD1. The V gene's germline CDR1 is SGDLS and CDR2 YYNGEE. J was trimmed by 4 bases and V by 0 bases; bases with no gene match: 7. CDR3 length: 16 amino acids. The CDR3 loop reads CASSVGDRDVGYGYTF. The CDR3 region has the DNA TGTGCCAGCAGCGTAGGGGACAGGGATGTCGGCTATGGCTACACCTTC.

The J gene is TRBJ2-7, the V gene TRBV5-5; no reliable D call. With 3 bases removed from V and 3 bases from J, the gap between germline ends came to 13 bases. From germline, CDR1 is SGHKS and CDR2 YYEKEE (reference sequence). The CDR3 length is 14 residues. The DNA for the CDR3 is TGTGCCAGCAGCTCCGAGAGTAGTAGCTACGAGCAGTACTTC. Its translation: CASSSESSSYEQYF.

This chain connects TRBV14 to TRBJ2-1, with 7 nucleotides matching TRBD2. Germline lookup yields CDR1 SGHDN and CDR2 FVKESK. Losses at the gene ends were 4 bases for V and 9 bases for J; bases not matched to a gene: 12. The CDR3 sequence is 15 residues long. The CDR3 region has the DNA TGTGCCAGCAGCCGGCGGCCAGCGTCGGGGGGTGAGCAGTTCTTC. Translation gives CASSRRPASGGEQFF. The whole variable domain, remainder taken from reference TRBV14 and TRBJ2-1, is EAGVTQFPSHSVIEKGQTVTLRCDPISGHDNLYWYRRVMGKEIKFLLHFVKESKQDESGMPNNRFLAERTGGTYSTLKVQPAELEDSGVYFCASSRRPASGGEQFFGPGTRLTVL.

The rearrangement links TRBV10-2 to TRBJ2-7; 14 bases line up with TRBD2. CDR1 and CDR2 (germline): WSHSY, SAAADI. This CDR3 contains 19 residues. The ends lost 4 bases at V and 4 bases at J; junction bases unmatched: 15. The CDR3 sequence is CASSVAPERLAGGVYEQYF. CDR3 in DNA: TGCGCCAGCAGTGTGGCTCCCGAGAGACTAGCGGGAGGGGTGTACGAGCAGTACTTC.

The rearrangement joins TRBV10-1 to TRBJ2-3; 8 positions agree with TRBD2. The CDR3 covers 17 residues. CDR1 is WNHNN and CDR2 is SYGVQD in the germline V gene (reference sequence). V shed 0 bases, J shed 0 bases, and the junction held 5 bases outside the gene matches. CDR3 sequence: CASSESIPGGSTDTQYF. The CDR3 DNA reads TGCGCCAGCAGTGAGTCGATTCCGGGAGGGAGCACAGATACGCAGTATTTT.

This clone was seen once. The J gene is TRBJ1-1, the V gene TRBV6-1, with a weak D call TRBD1 (5 bases). CDR1 MNHNS and CDR2 SASEGT come from the germline V gene. The CDR3 sequence is 13 residues long. Trimming stripped 4 bases from V and 8 bases from J, with 14 bases between. This chain's CDR3 is CASSGAGRTEAFF. The DNA of the CDR3 is TGTGCCAGCAGTGGGGCGGGGCGGACAGAAGCTTTCTTT.

The chain has TRBV6-4 and TRBJ2-1; D is undetermined. CDR1 and CDR2 (germline): MRHNA, SNTAGT. The CDR3 covers 17 residues. Trimming took off 5 bases at V and 2 bases at J, with 19 bases between the two ends. CDR3 nucleotides: TGTGCCAGCAGTCCCCAGCCAGTCACAGAAGCCTACAATGAGCAGTTCTTC. Residues: CASSPQPVTEAYNEQFF.

A word on this clone: The sample carries other DNA sequences with the same CDR3. The chain is built from TRBV7-9 and TRBJ2-2; unclear D gene. The CDR3 is made up of 12 amino acids. Germline-derived CDR1 and CDR2 are SEHNR and FQNEAQ (reference sequence). V lost 5 bases and J 3 bases, leaving 4 bases between the germline ends. The CDR3 region has the DNA TGTGCCAGCAGCCGGGACACCGGGGAGCTGTTTTTT. This gives the protein CASSRDTGELFF.

This clone was seen just once. The J gene is TRBJ2-6, the V gene TRBV29-1; a weak D match, TRBD1 (6 bases). This CDR3 has 17 amino acids. Trimming shortened V by 5 bases and J by 0 bases, and 17 bases separated the two germline ends. In germline, CDR1 is SQVTM, CDR2 ANQGSEA. For the CDR3, the DNA is TGCAGCGTTACCTACAGGGTCCCACACTCTGGGGCCAACGTCCTGACTTTC. Translation gives CSVTYRVPHSGANVLTF.

The chain couples TRBV27 to TRBJ1-6, with D perhaps matching TRBD1 (5 bases). Germline V gene sequence: CDR1 MNHEY, CDR2 SMNVEV (reference sequence). The CDR3 is made up of 13 amino acids. Trimming stripped 4 bases from V and 5 bases from J, with 6 bases between. The CDR3 is CASSYRHNSPLHF. The CDR3 DNA sequence: TGTGCCAGCAGTTACAGGCATAATTCACCCCTCCACTTT.

The V gene is TRBV18, the J gene TRBJ2-1; D possibly corresponds to TRBD1 (5 bases). V lost 0 bases and J lost 4, with 10 bases in between. Germline CDR1 KGHSH, CDR2 LQKENI. CDR3 length: 15 residues. The CDR3 DNA reads TGTGCCAGCTCACCACCAAGCCAGGGATACAATGAGCAGTTCTTC. It specifies CASSPPSQGYNEQFF.

The count of this clone is one. The chain employs TRBV5-4 and TRBJ2-5; the D gene is possibly TRBD1 (6 bases). The germline V gene encodes CDR1 SGHNT and CDR2 YYREEE (reference sequence). V shed 9 bases and J shed 4 bases, with 16 bases lying between them. The CDR3 loop spans 13 amino acids. The CDR3 DNA follows: TGTGCCACCCGATCAGGGGTCGGAGAGACCCAGTACTTC. It is translated as CATRSGVGETQYF. The whole variable domain, filled in from reference TRBV5-4 and TRBJ2-5, reads ETGVTQSPTHLIKTRGQQVTLRCSSQSGHNTVSWYQQALGQGPQFIFQYYREEENGRGNFPPRFSGLQFPNYSSELNVNALELDDSALYLCATRSGVGETQYFGPGTRLLVL.

This clone was seen a handful of times. The chain combines TRBV29-1 with TRBJ2-5; TRBD1 agrees at 9 bases. V trimming: 1 base; J trimming: 5 bases; junction bases outside the gene matches: 8. CDR1 SQVTM and CDR2 ANQGSEA come from the germline V gene. This CDR3 has 15 residues. Here the CDR3 DNA reads TGCAGCGTTGAAGCGGACAGGGGAAGATCGGAGACCCAGTACTTC. Amino acids: CSVEADRGRSETQYF.

This chain uses TRBV14 with TRBJ2-3, with D maybe TRBD1 (6 bases). The V gene lost 2 bases and the J gene lost 0 bases, with 9 bases spanning the gap. Germline lookup yields CDR1 SGHDN and CDR2 FVKESK. CDR3 length: 15 amino acids. CDR3 sequence (DNA): TGTGCCAGCAGCCAAAACAGGGCGAGCACAGATACGCAGTATTTT. Translating gives CASSQNRASTDTQYF.

This clone was recorded once. The chain carries TRBV27 and TRBJ2-2, with 8 nucleotides matching TRBD1. Trimming cost V 4 bases and J 1 base; bases outside gene matches: 2. The CDR3 extends over 15 amino acids. Germline-derived CDR1 and CDR2 are MNHEY and SMNVEV (reference sequence). The CDR3, as DNA: TGTGCCAGCAGTTACGACAGGGGGAACACCGGGGAGCTGTTTTTT. Translated, it gives CASSYDRGNTGELFF.

The chain recombines TRBV10-3 with TRBJ1-5; a possible D gene is TRBD1 (5 bases). The CDR3 has 13 amino acids. Trimming stripped 8 bases from V and 0 bases from J, with 8 bases between. CDR1 and CDR2 (germline): ENHRY, SYGVKD. The CDR3 here is CAIGRDSNQPQHF. CDR3 DNA sequence: TGTGCCATCGGCAGGGATAGCAATCAGCCCCAGCATTTT.

V gene TRBV25-1 combines with J gene TRBJ2-6; D is possibly TRBD1 (6 bases). Trimming took 3 bases from V and 0 from J, leaving 9 bases between them. This CDR3 is built from 16 residues. The germline CDR1 and CDR2 sequences are MGHDK and SYGVNS. CDR3 coding DNA: TGTGCCAGCAGTGATCGGGACAACTCTGGGGCCAACGTCCTGACTTTC. This sequence encodes CASSDRDNSGANVLTF.

This clone was seen a handful of times. The genes are TRBV10-2 and TRBJ1-1; perhaps TRBD1 as D (5 bases). Deletions cut 6 bases from V and 2 bases from J, with 13 bases between. Germline-derived CDR1 and CDR2 are WSHSY and SAAADI. This CDR3 spans 14 amino acids. The CDR3, as DNA: TGCGCCAGCAGGTATGACAGCAAAAACACTGAAGCTTTCTTT. Translated: CASRYDSKNTEAFF.

The DNA of the CDR3 is TGCGCCAGCAGGGCGGGGGGGTACAATGGCTACACCTTC. This codes for CASRAGGYNGYTF. V and J are TRBV10-2 and TRBJ1-2; D possibly corresponds to TRBD1 (5 bases). This CDR3 region has 13 residues. Germline V gives CDR1 WSHSY, CDR2 SAAADI. V dropped 6 bases and J dropped 6 bases, with 14 bases sitting between them.

The rearrangement uses TRBV28 and TRBJ2-7; TRBD1 matches at 9 bases. The length of the CDR3 is 18 residues. CDR1 is MDHEN and CDR2 is SYDVKM in the germline V gene. The V segment lost 8 bases and the J segment 1 base; nucleotides outside the gene matches: 18. The CDR3 sequence: CASSGRDRDKTRSYEQYF. In DNA form, the CDR3 reads TGTGCCAGCTCAGGAAGGGACAGGGACAAGACTAGGTCCTACGAGCAGTACTTC.